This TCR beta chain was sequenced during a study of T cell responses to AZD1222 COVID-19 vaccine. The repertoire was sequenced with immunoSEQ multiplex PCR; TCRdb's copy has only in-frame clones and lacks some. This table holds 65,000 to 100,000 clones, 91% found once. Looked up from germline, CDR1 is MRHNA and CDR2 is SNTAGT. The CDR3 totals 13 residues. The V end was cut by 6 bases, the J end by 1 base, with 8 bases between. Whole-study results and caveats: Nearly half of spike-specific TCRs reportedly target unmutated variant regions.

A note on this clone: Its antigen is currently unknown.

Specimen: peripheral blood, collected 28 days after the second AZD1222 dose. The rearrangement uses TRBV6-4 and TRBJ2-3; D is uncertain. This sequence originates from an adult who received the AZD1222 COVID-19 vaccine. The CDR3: CASRQDGTDTQYF. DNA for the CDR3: TGTGCCAGCAGGCAGGACGGCACAGATACGCAGTATTTT.